This entry describes one T cell receptor (beta chain). Its specificity is not known. The table came from immunoSEQ multiplex PCR; TCRdb's copy has only in-frame clones and leaves some out. There are roughly 75,000 clones in the sample; around four fifths occur only once, and around 2.9% lies in the top ten. CDR1 and CDR2 from the germline V gene are ENHRY and SYGVKD. V lost 3 bases and J lost 4; bases outside the gene matches: 7. This CDR3 region has 16 residues. The data are from a study of cytomegalovirus exposure and HLA in healthy donors. Study observations and caveats: Most TCR sequences proved rare, with some public TCRs found in many donors. Clusters of TCRs from the first cohort tended to co-occur in the 100 to 150 validation repertoires (as a later analysis found). A classifier reportedly called cytomegalovirus status with high sensitivity and specificity.

The V call is TRBV10-3, the J call TRBJ1-5, with TRBD1 matching over 9 bases. Input material: PBMCs. This receptor was identified in a man aged 25 to 40 in good health and CMV-seronegative. CDR3 in amino acids: CAISEGNRGRNQPQHF. In DNA, the CDR3 is TGTGCCATCAGTGAAGGAAACAGGGGGCGAAATCAGCCCCAGCATTTT.